This T cell receptor beta chain was recorded in a study of blood T cell repertoires in COVID-19. Looked up from germline, CDR1 is MRHNA and CDR2 is SNTAGT. V was clipped by 5 bases and J by 2 bases; unmatched bases: 4. The CDR3 is 15 residues long. The data were produced by immunoSEQ multiplex PCR, yet TCRdb's version contains in-frame clones alone and is incomplete. The sample shows 120,000 or so clones, 84% of them seen only once. Input material: PBMCs or T cells enriched from blood (not recorded which). The chain couples TRBV6-4 to TRBJ2-3, with 10 positions matching TRBD2. The TCR comes from a woman aged 25-40 years who had recovered from COVID-19. The CDR3 protein is CASSSGTSDTDTQYF. The CDR3 region has the DNA TGTGCCAGCAGTTCCGGGACTAGCGACACAGATACGCAGTATTTT.